This T cell receptor beta chain was captured in a study of shared clonotypes between healthy human individuals. Study donors comprised healthy, HIV-negative adults devoid of recent acute infection or vaccination. CCR7-negative CD45RA+ TemRA cells were combined with CD45RO+ cells to form CD8 memory. V lost 0 bases to trimming and J lost 3 bases, with 13 bases between them. CDR3 length: 16 amino acids. From germline, CDR1 is SGHDT and CDR2 YYEEEE. Produced via immunoSEQ multiplex PCR; TCRdb's table is partial and in-frame only. Among approximately 710,000 clones listed, around 90% were seen once. This clonotype was obtained from a man between 18 and 29 years old in good health. Some clones in this sample may be carry-over from other donors' samples. The specimen was memory CD8+ T cells from PBMCs. Subset denoted: CD45RO+ cells pooled with CCR7-negative TemRA cells. This rearrangement joins TRBV5-6 to TRBJ2-1; the D gene is possibly TRBD1 (6 bases). The CDR3 DNA sequence: TGTGCCAGCAGCTTGGCCACTACAGGGTTCTACAATGAGCAGTTCTTC. Its protein product is CASSLATTGFYNEQFF.